This T cell receptor beta chain was recorded in a study of cytomegalovirus exposure and HLA in healthy donors. Study-level results: In a later analysis, V- and J-gene trimming of beta chains associated with a DCLRE1C missense variant, replicated independently. Later analysis identified around 15,000 TCR beta sequences associated with HLA alleles, using a false discovery rate threshold of 0.05.

Although they were nominally healthy when sampled, donors likely had unrecorded immune exposures. CDR1 is SGHRS, CDR2 YFSETQ, per germline. The CDR3 covers 14 residues. V dropped 2 bases and J dropped 0 bases, with 8 bases sitting between them. Comment on this clone: The antigen is undetermined.

The PCR had 60 Vbeta and 13 Jbeta primers. The protocol was immunoSEQ multiplex PCR, while the TCRdb copy is restricted to in-frame clones and leaves out a portion. The table lists 150,000 to 200,000 clones, over 60% of them singletons. The source is a woman aged 35 to 49 in good health and CMV-seronegative. J is TRBJ2-5 and V is TRBV5-1, with D possibly TRBD1 on 6 matching bases. The sequencing input was PBMCs. CDR3 in amino acids: CASSFRDNQETQYF. In DNA, the CDR3 is TGCGCCAGCAGCTTCCGGGACAACCAAGAGACCCAGTACTTC.